A selection of T cell receptor beta chains follows, all from one sample in a study of cytomegalovirus exposure and HLA in healthy donors. Sequencing was performed with immunoSEQ multiplex PCR; in TCRdb, only in-frame clones are kept and a portion is missing. The data show 150,000 to 200,000 clones, with 82% seen just once and less than 0.85% held by the top ten. Sequencing used PBMCs. The receptors originated from a woman in her late teens or twenties in good health and CMV-seronegative. Each CDR3 is given with its conserved first and last residue. A D gene is named only where the DNA matches it firmly. Size values are once, few and many counts, or a class for expanded clones, and some rows have none.

J gene,clone size,V gene,D gene,CDR3 DNA,CDR3 protein
TRBJ1-1,.,TRBV27,.,TGTGCCAGCAGCTACAGTGGTACTGAAGCTTTCTTT,CASSYSGTEAFF
TRBJ1-2,.,TRBV9,.,TGTGCCAGCAGCGCCTCGTTGGGCTACACCTTC,CASSASLGYTF
TRBJ2-7,.,TRBV9,TRBD1,TGTGCCAGCAGCGTAGGGGACAGGGCCTACGAGCAGTACTTC,CASSVGDRAYEQYF
TRBJ2-3,once,TRBV4-1,TRBD2,TGCGCCAGCAGCCAAGCGGCTAGCGGTCAGTATTTT,CASSQAASGQYF
TRBJ2-5,once,TRBV11-2,TRBD2,TGTGCCAGCAGCCCATATAGCGGGGTTAGGGAGACCCAGTACTTC,CASSPYSGVRETQYF
TRBJ2-5,.,TRBV7-3,.,TGTGCCAGCAGCCCTAAGACAGGATTAGAGACCCAGTACTTC,CASSPKTGLETQYF
TRBJ2-7,once,TRBV5-4,.,TGTGCCAGCAGCTTGGGCGAGGACTATACCCGGTACGAGCAGTACTTC,CASSLGEDYTRYEQYF
TRBJ2-1,.,TRBV6-6,TRBD2,TGTGCCAGCAACACAATGGCGGGAGCGGACAATGAGCAGTTCTTC,CASNTMAGADNEQFF
TRBJ1-2,once,TRBV7-9,.,TGTGCCATCCCAGGGATCTATGGCTACACCTTC,CAIPGIYGYTF
TRBJ1-2,few,TRBV7-9,TRBD1,TGTGCCAGCAGCCGGACAGGGAACTTGGAAGGCTACACCTTC,CASSRTGNLEGYTF
TRBJ2-5,.,TRBV6-5,TRBD2,TGTGCCAGCAGTTACGACCTAGCGGGGGGTCAAGAGACCCAGTACTTC,CASSYDLAGGQETQYF
TRBJ1-2,.,TRBV10-3,.,TGTGCCATCAGTGAGTCGATGGACTTTAACTATGGCTACACCTTC,CAISESMDFNYGYTF
TRBJ2-2,few,TRBV6-1,TRBD1,TGTGCCACCATAGAGGACAGGCGGAACACCGGGGAGCTGTTTTTT,CATIEDRRNTGELFF
TRBJ1-4,.,TRBV7-9,.,TGTGCCAGCAGCCCTCTCATTCGGGGAAGGAATGAAAAACTGTTTTTT,CASSPLIRGRNEKLFF
TRBJ2-1,once,TRBV6-5,.,TGTGCCAGCAGTTACGATTCTAGCGCGTCCCACAATGAGCAGTTCTTC,CASSYDSSASHNEQFF
TRBJ1-2,.,TRBV19,TRBD1,TGTGCCAGTAGTCGTACGACAGGGGCGGGCTATGGCTACACCTTC,CASSRTTGAGYGYTF
TRBJ2-6,.,TRBV6-1,.,TGTGCCAGCAGTGAAGCCAGGGTAACCCAAGTTCTCTGGGCCAACGTCCTGACTTTC,CASSEARVTQVLWANVLTF
TRBJ1-2,few,TRBV7-9,TRBD1,TGTGCCAGCAGCTTAGGTGTGGGACAGGATAACTATGGCTACACCTTC,CASSLGVGQDNYGYTF
TRBJ1-5,.,TRBV27,TRBD1,TGTGCCAGCAGTTTGACAGGGGGTTATAGCCCCCAGCATTTT,CASSLTGGYSPQHF
TRBJ1-1,.,TRBV6-6,.,TGTGCCAGCAGTTTTCCACAGGCCGCGGACACTGAAGCTTTCTTT,CASSFPQAADTEAFF
TRBJ2-2,.,TRBV6-5,.,TGTGCCAGCAGGCTTGGCGGGACCGGGGAGCTGTTTTTT,CASRLGGTGELFF
TRBJ1-5,.,TRBV19,TRBD1,TGTGCCATCGGCGACAGGGGCAATCAGCCCCAGCATTTT,CAIGDRGNQPQHF
TRBJ2-1,.,TRBV5-5,TRBD2,TGTGCCAGCAGCCTCTCGGGACTAGTCTACAATGAGCAGTTCTTC,CASSLSGLVYNEQFF
TRBJ2-7,few,TRBV19,TRBD2,TGTGCCAGTAGTATTCAGCGGGAGTCTGATGAGCAGTACTTC,CASSIQRESDEQYF
TRBJ2-3,.,TRBV2,TRBD2,TGTGCCAGCAGGGCGGGAGGGGGCCCTCCCACAGATACGCAGTATTTT,CASRAGGGPPTDTQYF
TRBJ2-1,.,TRBV7-3,TRBD1,TGTGCCAGCAGCTTTCCAGGGGGCGATGAGCAGTTCTTC,CASSFPGGDEQFF
TRBJ1-5,few,TRBV10-2,.,TGCGCCAGCAGTGACGGGGGCAATCAGCCCCAGCATTTT,CASSDGGNQPQHF
TRBJ2-5,.,TRBV15,.,TGTGCCACCAGCAGAGATCTTACACGCCAAGAGACCCAGTACTTC,CATSRDLTRQETQYF
TRBJ1-2,few,TRBV7-8,TRBD1,TGTGCCAGCAGCGAACAACAGGGGGAGTATGGCTACACCTTC,CASSEQQGEYGYTF
TRBJ2-1,.,TRBV6-1,TRBD2,TGTGCCAGCAGTGAAGCGTCGGGACTAGCGGGATACAATGAGCAGTTCTTC,CASSEASGLAGYNEQFF
TRBJ2-7,.,TRBV25-1,.,TGTGCCAGCAGTGAATGGGGACTCGAGCAGTACTTC,CASSEWGLEQYF
TRBJ2-5,.,TRBV18,.,TGTGCCAGCTCACCACCCACAGTGACCCAAGAGACCCAGTACTTC,CASSPPTVTQETQYF
TRBJ1-1,.,TRBV10-1,.,TGCGCCAGCAGTGAATCCCCCCGCGGGGTCACTGAAGCTTTCTTT,CASSESPRGVTEAFF
TRBJ2-7,.,TRBV27,TRBD2,TGTGCCAGCAGTTATCTCACTAGCGGTGCGGGAGAGCAGTACTTC,CASSYLTSGAGEQYF
TRBJ1-2,once,TRBV5-1,TRBD1,TGCGCCAGCAGCCCGGGACGGCAGGGGGTAAAAACGGGAGGCTACACCTTC,CASSPGRQGVKTGGYTF
TRBJ2-7,.,TRBV14,TRBD1,TGTGCCAGCAGCCTCCGACAGGGCCGTATCTACGAGCAGTACTTC,CASSLRQGRIYEQYF
TRBJ1-6,.,TRBV5-5,.,TGTGCCAGCAGCTTTACCGGGTTTAATTCACCCCTCCACTTT,CASSFTGFNSPLHF
TRBJ2-1,.,TRBV6-5,.,TGTGCCAGCAGCGACTCGTCGGGGGTCCACAATGAGCAGTTCTTC,CASSDSSGVHNEQFF
TRBJ1-5,.,TRBV6-5,.,TGTGCCGTGGGGGAGGAAGGCAATCAGCCCCAGCATTTT,CAVGEEGNQPQHF
TRBJ2-1,.,TRBV30,.,TGTGCCTGGATGGGAGGGGGTTGGTACAATGAGCAGTTCTTC,CAWMGGGWYNEQFF
TRBJ1-1,.,TRBV5-4,.,TGTGCCAGCAGCTTGGACGGCACTGAAGCTTTCTTT,CASSLDGTEAFF
TRBJ2-5,.,TRBV18,TRBD2,TGTGCCAGCTCACCGACCGGGACTAGCGGAGAGACCCAGTACTTC,CASSPTGTSGETQYF
TRBJ2-1,.,TRBV28,TRBD1,TGTGCCAGCAGTAGACAGGGGGCGGGCTCCTACAATGAGCAGTTCTTC,CASSRQGAGSYNEQFF
TRBJ1-2,.,TRBV27,.,TGTGCCAGCAGGGACAGCTATGGCTACACCTTC,CASRDSYGYTF
TRBJ2-7,.,TRBV20-1,.,TGCAGTGCCCCGGCGGGCTACGAGCAGTACTTC,CSAPAGYEQYF
TRBJ2-5,.,TRBV7-9,.,TGTGCCAGCAGCTTAAAGGGAGCAGGTCGAGAGACCCAGTACTTC,CASSLKGAGRETQYF
TRBJ2-5,.,TRBV11-2,.,TGTGCCAGCAGCCCCCGGGGTGGTGCGTCACTCCAAGAGACCCAGTACTTC,CASSPRGGASLQETQYF
TRBJ1-2,.,TRBV7-9,.,TGTGCCAGCAGCTTAGGCCGGCGGGGCAGTGATGGCTACACCTTC,CASSLGRRGSDGYTF
TRBJ1-1,few,TRBV27,.,TGTGCCAGCAGTTCCCTCCGGGGGGTGAACACTGAAGCTTTCTTT,CASSSLRGVNTEAFF
TRBJ2-7,.,TRBV19,.,TGTGCCAGTACCTCAGGGGCGGACAGAGCCTACGAGCAGTACTTC,CASTSGADRAYEQYF
TRBJ2-7,.,TRBV5-1,TRBD2,TGCGCCAGCAGCTTGGCCGGACTAGCGGGGGCCTACGAGCAGTACTTC,CASSLAGLAGAYEQYF
TRBJ1-3,.,TRBV6-5,.,TGTGCCAGCAGTTACGGGGGGGGCTCTGGAAACACCATATATTTT,CASSYGGGSGNTIYF
TRBJ2-6,.,TRBV9,.,TGTGCCAGCAGCGCCGGCGGGGTCGGGGCCAACGTCCTGACTTTC,CASSAGGVGANVLTF
TRBJ1-1,.,TRBV29-1,TRBD1,TGCAGCGTGCACCGACAGGGGATGAACACTGAAGCTTTCTTT,CSVHRQGMNTEAFF
TRBJ2-7,.,TRBV2,.,TGTGCCACTACCCCACCGTGGGGGAGGGGGAACGAGCAGTACTTC,CATTPPWGRGNEQYF
TRBJ1-5,.,TRBV21-1,.,TGTGCCAGCAGCAAAGCCCGACAGGGGAATCAGCCCCAGCATTTT,CASSKARQGNQPQHF